This TCR beta chain derives from a study of T cell clonotyping in hematopoietic cell transplantation (TCRdb year 2021). For the study in its entirety: A total of about 140 blood samples were gathered in the study from roughly 40 consecutive transplant recipients along with their related donors. Recruitment of patients ran from September 2015 to early 2017, and follow-up continued until September 2020 or until death. General study outcomes and caveats: Recipient repertoires showed only a small fraction of overlap with donor repertoires, and over 95% appeared de novo at the given depth. After transplant, TCR diversity in recipients dropped, and pathologically expanded clonotypes increased progressively from day 30 to day 180. Donor and pretransplant recipient Inverse Simpson Index values predicted broader posttransplant TCR repertoire diversity. The sample size was limited, and because cells were not sorted, the contributions of CD4 and CD8 repertoires could not be separated.

For CDR1 and CDR2, the germline V gene (reference sequence) lists WNHNN and SYGVQD. Trimming takes 3 bases off V and 4 bases off J; junction bases not matched to a gene: 8. Measured from the cysteine to the phenylalanine, the CDR3 is 16 residues long. Only the CDR3 DNA stays, 48 bases, in frame from base 1. The immunoSEQ assay, a bias-controlled multiplex PCR using V- and J-specific primers, was used to amplify TCR beta CDR3 regions from genomic DNA. In a second PCR step, the CDR3 amplicons were tagged with a proprietary barcode plus Illumina adapter sequences. An Illumina MiSeq instrument was used to sequence the CDR3 libraries. The source study handled its data this way. Export and quality control were performed with immunoSEQ Analyzer 3.0, and downstream analyses were performed with R Bioconductor and Immunarch. Repertoire metrics were calculated using only productive rearrangements within the normalized downsampled data set. Pathologically expanded clonotypes were defined as those larger than 5 templates in the normalized cohort. The Inverse Simpson Index was used to measure repertoire diversity. To capture all clonotypes, CMV-specificity analyses were performed on the non-normalized data set. As stored in TCRdb, this immuneACCESS dataset retains in-frame rearrangements with V and J assigned. A fraction of the clones does not appear; measured against another copy, unresolved V genes explain less than half of the discrepancy, and the remainder lacks a known reason. That table gives V, J and clone size, and the DNA gave D and trimming. This sample lists tens of thousands of clones; approximately 95% were detected once. The top ten clones comprise about 1% of the sample.

Blood samples for TCR beta sequencing were provided by related transplant donors. Using Nuclei Lysis Solution, genomic DNA was extracted from unfractionated peripheral blood mononuclear cells that were either fresh or cryopreserved. A remark on this clone: Its antigen remains undetermined. The record has no base qualities; no much larger clone is one base away.

The sequence joins TRBV10-1 to TRBJ2-3, with 9 junctional bases fitting TRBD1. Sequences were obtained from peripheral blood mononuclear cells. This TCR was sampled from a man aged 25 to 45 in good health. Some clones in this sample may be carry-over from other donors' samples. The CDR3 amino acid sequence is: CASSEAGTGKADTQYF. Read as DNA, the sequence is TGCGCCAGCAGTGAAGCCGGGACAGGGAAGGCAGATACGCAGTATTTT.